The next 4 T cell receptor beta chains were all read from a single sample in a study of blood T cells in healthy people across ages. Through a sample-barcoded 5' primer and a J-beta primer mix, a second PCR was run for roughly 6 to 11 cycles. TCRdb reprocessed the 5' RACE reads with MiXCR, giving one entry per CDR3 protein. The table lists 380,000 or so distinct CDR3 sequences, roughly half of them singletons. Source material: blood. These TCRs come from a man in his 60s in good health.

This chain connects TRBV6-1 to TRBJ1-6, with 9 bases fitting TRBD1. The CDR3 totals 14 residues. Germline values: CDR1 MNHNS, CDR2 SASEGT. V lost 6 bases and J lost 7; bases outside the gene matches: 4. CDR3 sequence: CASRGQGLNSPLHF. DNA of the CDR3: TGTGCCAGCAGGGGACAGGGACTGAATTCACCCCTCCACTTT.

This clonotype was seen a handful of times. The V call is TRBV9, the J call TRBJ2-3, with TRBD2 as a possible D gene (5 bases). In germline, CDR1 is SGDLS, CDR2 YYNGEE. V lost 0 bases, J lost 1 base, and 15 bases lay in between. The CDR3 length is 17 residues. The CDR3 region is CASSVEGRRRGTDTQYF. The CDR3 bases are TGTGCCAGCAGCGTAGAAGGGCGGAGGCGGGGCACAGATACGCAGTATTTT.

CDR3 DNA: TGTGCCAGCAGTGACGGTTACGAGCAGTACTTC. Encoded protein: CASSDGYEQYF. The gene calls are TRBV6-2 or TRBV6-3 and TRBJ2-4; unclear D gene. The DNA end is more similar to TRBJ2-7, so the J call may be wrong. Germline CDR1 MNHEY, CDR2 SVGEGT. The CDR3 length is 11 residues.

To note about this clonotype: One end of the junction is discordant with germline, which a read error may explain. CDR3 residues: CASSVGGSNEELFF. The CDR3, as DNA: TGTGCCAGCAGCGTTGGGGGGTCTAATGAAGAACTGTTTTTT. J is TRBJ1-4 and V is TRBV9, with D tentatively TRBD1 (5 bases). CDR1 and CDR2 (germline): SGDLS, YYNGEE. CDR3 length: 14 amino acids.